Reported below is one T cell receptor beta chain. What it binds is not known. Then a second PCR, running roughly 6 to 11 cycles, was carried out with a sample-barcoded 5' primer and a J-beta primer mix. MiXCR, run by TCRdb on the 5' RACE reads, gives a single entry per CDR3 protein. This table has roughly 1,500,000 distinct CDR3 sequences, about 40% appearing once. This sample stems from a study of blood T cells in healthy people across ages. The study, taken as a whole, reports: Long-lived donors carried more naive CD4+ cells and greater diversity than aged donors.

CDR3 length: 13 residues. V trimming: 5 bases; J trimming: 10 bases; junction bases outside the gene matches: 9. The sequenced sample was blood. This chain connects TRBV12-3 or TRBV12-4 to TRBJ2-3; 7 bases align to TRBD1. The sequence came from a woman between 18 and 30 years old in good health. The CDR3 bases are TGTGCCAGCAGTGCCGACAGGGCGATATCGCAGTATTTT. This translates into CASSADRAISQYF.